This passage covers 9 T cell receptor beta chains from one sample sequenced in a study of cytomegalovirus exposure and HLA in healthy donors. The PCR made use of 60 Vbeta and 13 Jbeta primers. Method: immunoSEQ multiplex PCR; TCRdb's copy keeps in-frame clones and lacks some. The sample includes around 130,000 clones, approximately 80% seen only once; the top ten take less than 2%. The sample consisted of PBMCs. These receptors were taken from a middle-aged man in good health and CMV-seronegative.

This chain connects TRBV5-3 to TRBJ2-7, with D possibly TRBD1 on 6 matching bases. TRBV5-3 is reported as an ORF; its role is uncertain. V lost 1 base, J lost 2 bases, and 16 bases lay in between. The CDR3 loop spans 16 amino acids. CDR3 DNA: TGTGCCAGAAGCTTGTCGACCCGGACAGAGACCTACGAGCAGTACTTC. Amino acid sequence: CARSLSTRTETYEQYF.

J is TRBJ2-7 and V is TRBV19; 11 bases fit TRBD2. The CDR3 spans 19 residues. The V segment lost 3 bases and the J segment 0 bases; nucleotides outside the gene matches: 13. Germline CDR1 and CDR2: LNHDA and SQIVND (reference sequence). In nucleotides, the CDR3 is TGTGCCAGTAGTATGGCGATAGGGGCTAGCGGGAGGAGCTCCTACGAGCAGTACTTC. It codes for CASSMAIGASGRSSYEQYF.

The rearrangement uses TRBV6-1 and TRBJ2-7; 10 bases fit TRBD1. Germline V CDR1 and CDR2: MNHNS, SASEGT. The CDR3 has 15 amino acids. V was clipped by 3 bases and J by 2 bases; unmatched bases: 4. The CDR3 sequence is CASSEGQGRAYEQYF. The CDR3 DNA reads as TGTGCCAGCAGTGAGGGACAGGGGAGGGCCTACGAGCAGTACTTC.

The rearrangement uses TRBV12-5 and TRBJ2-3, with TRBD2 matching over 11 bases. The CDR3 extends over 16 amino acids. J gave up 1 base and V 6 bases, and 6 bases lay outside the gene matches. Germline lookup yields CDR1 LGHNT and CDR2 FRNRAP. The CDR3 protein is CASGQTSGAGTDTQYF. The CDR3 DNA is TGTGCTAGTGGCCAGACTAGCGGGGCCGGCACAGATACGCAGTATTTT.

The chain has TRBV18 and TRBJ2-2, with unresolved D. V lost 6 bases, J lost 0 bases, and 14 bases lay in between. CDR3 length: 16 residues. CDR1 and CDR2 from the germline V gene are KGHSH and LQKENI. The CDR3 sequence: CASSLGARPNTGELFF. The CDR3 DNA sequence: TGTGCCAGCTCCCTCGGAGCACGGCCGAACACCGGGGAGCTGTTTTTT.

V is TRBV30 and J is TRBJ1-6; D possibly corresponds to TRBD1 (5 bases). Trimming removed 8 bases at V and 6 bases at J, with 14 bases between. This CDR3 comprises 13 residues. Germline CDR1 and CDR2: GTSNPN and SVGIG (reference sequence). The CDR3 protein is CAGWGEFNSPLHF. CDR3 bases: TGTGCCGGATGGGGGGAGTTTAATTCACCCCTCCACTTT. Full variable domain (rest looked up from reference TRBV30 and TRBJ1-6): SQTIHQWPATLVQPVGSPLSLECTVEGTSNPNLYWYRQAAGRGLQLLFYSVGIGQISSEVPQNLSASRPQDRQFILSSKKLLLSDSGFYLCAGWGEFNSPLHFGNGTRLTVT.

The chain carries TRBV27 and TRBJ2-5; TRBD2 matches 15 bases. This CDR3 is built from 16 residues. Germline loops: CDR1 MNHEY, CDR2 SMNVEV (reference sequence). Germline trimming cut 5 bases from V and 4 bases from J; bases unmatched to any gene: 5. Written as DNA, the CDR3 is TGTGCCAGCAGTCCCGGGACTAGCGGGAGGAGAGAGACCCAGTACTTC. This translates into CASSPGTSGRRETQYF.

The V gene is TRBV6-6, the J gene TRBJ2-1; 10 bases are a match to TRBD2. The CDR3 is 14 residues long. Germline-derived CDR1 and CDR2 are MNHNY and SVGAGI (reference sequence). Trimming removed 4 bases from V and 10 bases from J; junction bases left unmatched: 7. The CDR3 region is CASSSPAGGLEQFF. In DNA, the CDR3 is TGTGCCAGCAGTTCCCCAGCGGGAGGGCTCGAGCAGTTCTTC.

The genes are TRBV19 and TRBJ1-6; D not resolved. Deletions cut 6 bases from V and 9 bases from J, with 9 bases between. CDR3 length: 12 amino acids. Germline V gene data show CDR1 as LNHDA and CDR2 as SQIVND (reference sequence). The CDR3 sequence: CASRLSSSPLHF. The DNA for the CDR3 is TGTGCCAGTAGACTAAGCTCTTCACCCCTCCACTTT.